Detailed here is one TCR beta chain. There is no known antigen for this receptor. Per-nucleotide qualities are absent, and no much larger clonotype sits a single base away. The data originate from a study of cytomegalovirus exposure and HLA in healthy donors (dated by TCRdb to 2016 to 2017). About the investigation overall: According to a later analysis, one platform produced both the roughly 110 validation repertoires and the 670 or so repertoires of the first cohort. The aim of the study was to test whether cataloging public T cell receptors could identify signatures of past pathogen exposure. Along with the 666-subject first cohort, a separate validation cohort of more than 90 different subjects was used. To predict cytomegalovirus infection status, the study brought together high-throughput TCR immunosequencing, statistical association of individual TCRs with disease status, and machine learning.

The CDR3 measures 15 amino acids from cysteine to phenylalanine. The sequence is cut down to CDR3 DNA, 45 bases in frame from base 1. Trimming removed 6 bases from V and 3 bases from J; the gene matches leave 7 bases unexplained. The germline V gene yields SNHLY for CDR1 and FYNNEI for CDR2. The donors belonged to the validation cohort of over a hundred subjects, which was separate from the roughly 700-subject first cohort. What the work shows at the level of the full study, not this receptor alone: Three of the identified cytomegalovirus-associated TCR beta chains were confirmed in vitro to be specific for cytomegalovirus antigens. Across donors, most TCR sequences were observed very rarely, whereas some public TCRs were present in many individuals. A later analysis had no HLA typing for the validation cohort, so co-occurrence there was scored across all 120 repertoires. Subsequent analysis determined that TCRs grouped into clusters in the first cohort also showed a tendency toward co-occurrence across the roughly 120 validation repertoires, and about 93% of cluster scores exceeded 0. The study listed 150 to 200 TCR beta chains as associated with cytomegalovirus. The authors suggested that the approach could potentially be extended to other disease states and immunological phenotypes. The classifier was reported to diagnose cytomegalovirus status with high specificity and sensitivity in both the original cohort and the validation cohort.

Libraries were constructed by the immunoSEQ multiplex PCR assay. The source study handled its data this way. A statistical classification framework was developed to diagnose cytomegalovirus status using the catalog of TCR beta chain sequences. The table was pulled from immuneACCESS by TCRdb, which kept in-frame rearrangements only. Such tables lose some clones; where checked, under half of the loss comes from unresolved V genes, and the rest has no known cause. Clone size and the V and J calls come from that table; the DNA yielded D and trimming. The sample table lists over 60,000 clones, 90% to 95% of them with a count of one. Together, the top ten hold about 3.5% of the sample.

The material sequenced was PBMCs. The receptor was isolated from a man aged 18 to 29 in good health and CMV-seronegative. The V and J genes are TRBV2 and TRBJ2-3; TRBD1 fits 9 bases in the junction. In nucleotide form, the sequence is TGTGCCAGCAGCCGGACAGGGGAACAAACAGATACGCAGTATTTT. The encoded protein is CASSRTGEQTDTQYF.